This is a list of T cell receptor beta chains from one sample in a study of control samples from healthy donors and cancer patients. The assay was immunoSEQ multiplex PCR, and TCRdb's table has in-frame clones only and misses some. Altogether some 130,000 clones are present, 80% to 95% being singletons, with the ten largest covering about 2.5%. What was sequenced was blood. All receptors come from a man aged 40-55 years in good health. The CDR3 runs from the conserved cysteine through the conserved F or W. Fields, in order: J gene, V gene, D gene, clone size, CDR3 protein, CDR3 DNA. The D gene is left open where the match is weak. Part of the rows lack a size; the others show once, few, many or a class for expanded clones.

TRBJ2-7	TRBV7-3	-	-	CASSPGSSSSYEQYF	TGTGCCAGCAGCCCCGGAAGCTCGAGCTCCTACGAGCAGTACTTC
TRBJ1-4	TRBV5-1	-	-	CASSLARTSNEKLFF	TGCGCCAGCAGCTTGGCGCGGACATCTAATGAAAAACTGTTTTTT
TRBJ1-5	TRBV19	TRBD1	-	CASRFTGTGNQPQHF	TGTGCCAGTAGATTCACAGGGACAGGCAATCAGCCCCAGCATTTT
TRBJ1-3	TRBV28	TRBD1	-	CASSFQGAGNTIYF	TGTGCCAGCAGTTTCCAGGGGGCGGGAAACACCATATATTTT
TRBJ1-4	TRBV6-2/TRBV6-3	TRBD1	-	CASSTVTGANEKLFF	TGTGCCAGCAGTACCGTGACAGGGGCCAATGAAAAACTGTTTTTT
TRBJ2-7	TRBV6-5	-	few	CASSYGQHYEQYF	TGTGCCAGCAGCTATGGCCAGCACTACGAGCAGTACTTC
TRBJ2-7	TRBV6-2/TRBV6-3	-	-	CASSYPSYEQYF	TGTGCCAGCAGTTACCCCTCCTACGAGCAGTACTTC
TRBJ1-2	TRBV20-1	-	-	CSVKADYGYTF	TGCAGTGTGAAGGCTGACTATGGCTACACCTTC
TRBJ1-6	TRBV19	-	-	CASSPGPRSSPLHF	TGTGCCAGTAGTCCGGGACCACGTAGTTCACCCCTCCACTTT
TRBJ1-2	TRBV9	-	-	CASSVGAQGRTNYGYTF	TGTGCCAGCAGCGTAGGGGCACAGGGAAGGACTAACTATGGCTACACCTTC
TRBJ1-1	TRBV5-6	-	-	CASTQDNLGAAFF	TGTGCCAGCACCCAGGACAATCTCGGGGCGGCTTTCTTT
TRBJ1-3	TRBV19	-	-	CASTRQYLIGDTIYF	TGTGCCAGTACTCGACAGTATCTTATTGGGGACACCATATATTTT
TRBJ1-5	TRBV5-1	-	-	CASSLQGGLNQPQHF	TGCGCCAGCAGCTTGCAAGGGGGTCTCAATCAGCCCCAGCATTTT
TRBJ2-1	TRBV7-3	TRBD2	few	CASSLTFAGGLRNEQFF	TGTGCCAGCAGCTTAACATTCGCGGGGGGGCTCCGCAATGAGCAGTTCTTC
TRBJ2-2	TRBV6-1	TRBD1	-	CASSERQGAAGELFF	TGTGCCAGCAGTGAGCGGCAGGGGGCGGCCGGGGAGCTGTTTTTT
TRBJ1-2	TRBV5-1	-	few	CASRPSRDTPADTF	TGCGCCAGCAGACCCTCCCGGGACACACCCGCGGACACCTTC